The following is a T cell receptor beta chain sequence with its context. Antigen specificity is unknown. From germline, CDR1 is MGHRA and CDR2 YSYEKL. The CDR3 is 15 amino acids. V lost 4 bases, J lost 3 bases, and 16 bases lay in between. The entry originates in a study of shared clonotypes between healthy human individuals. Data came from immunoSEQ multiplex PCR; TCRdb stores just in-frame clones and leaves some out. This table holds approximately 2.5 million clones, 80% to 95% found once. Broader study findings: When naive CD4 clonotypes were compared across four donors, 5% to 5.5% were shared.

The clonotype was recovered from a man aged 18 to 29 in good health. Some clones in this sample may be carry-over from other donors' samples. V is TRBV4-1 and J is TRBJ2-7; tentatively, D is TRBD1 or TRBD2 (5 bases each). The sequenced material came from naive CD4+ T cells from PBMCs. Subset indicated: CD45RA+ positively selected. The CDR3, as DNA: TGCGCCAGCAGCCGGGGCCGGACTCAAAACTACGAGCAGTACTTC. This encodes CASSRGRTQNYEQYF.